This TCR beta chain was sequenced for a study of T-cell memory formation after mild COVID-19. Study conclusions and caveats: Memory from before infection featured some responding clones, which suggests cross-reactive memory joined.

The ends were cut back, 7 bases at V and 7 bases at J, with 7 bases in the middle. The V gene's germline CDR1 is SQVTM and CDR2 ANQGSEA. The CDR3 is 10 residues long. In this sample, this clonotype turned up a few times. The target antigen is unknown. TCRdb re-called the 5' RACE reads with MiXCR, one entry per CDR3 protein. The sample consists of approximately 580,000 distinct CDR3 sequences, about a fifth of them appearing once. The chain employs TRBV29-1 and TRBJ2-2, with unresolved D. Material for sequencing was PBMCs or a T cell subset sorted from them (not recorded which). The TCR comes from an adult woman who had mild COVID-19 (a few samples of this study predate the infection). Cell type and time point are not known. The CDR3 loop reads CSAINGELFF. The DNA of the CDR3 is TGCAGCGCCATCAACGGGGAGCTGTTTTTT.